One sample yielded the 26 T cell receptor beta chains listed below, sequenced in a study of PD-L1 blockade in urothelial cancer. The table came from immunoSEQ multiplex PCR; TCRdb's copy has only in-frame clones and leaves some out. The data hold roughly 49,000 clones, with 87% observed a single time. Sequenced material: PBMCs, taken around atezolizumab (anti-PD-L1) treatment. These receptors came from a man in his fifties or sixties with urothelial cancer.

The V call is TRBV5-1, the J call TRBJ2-7; 8 bases match TRBD2. Unmatched junction bases numbered 7, after V lost 5 bases and J lost 0 bases. The CDR3 runs to 15 residues. Germline-derived CDR1 and CDR2 are SGHRS and YFSETQ. The DNA for the CDR3 is TGCGCCAGCAGAGGACTAGCCGGGAGCTCCTACGAGCAGTACTTC. It codes for CASRGLAGSSYEQYF.

This chain joins TRBV7-9 and TRBJ2-1; tentative D call: TRBD1 (5 bases). The CDR3 length is 15 residues. Germline V gives CDR1 SEHNR, CDR2 FQNEAQ (reference sequence). V lost 5 bases, J lost 2 bases, and 13 bases lay in between. CDR3 nucleotides: TGTGCCAGCAGCCCCCAGGGCGCAACCTACAATGAGCAGTTCTTC. It is translated as CASSPQGATYNEQFF.

The chain is built from TRBV14 and TRBJ1-2; no reliable D call. V dropped 5 bases and J dropped 4 bases, with 11 bases sitting between them. Per the germline V gene, CDR1 is SGHDN and CDR2 is FVKESK. This CDR3 is built from 13 residues. The CDR3 DNA sequence: TGTGCCAGCAGCTTGAGTAGGAGCTATGGCTACACCTTC. Translating it yields CASSLSRSYGYTF.

The chain carries TRBV5-1 and TRBJ2-7; TRBD1 is a possible D gene (6 bases). V was clipped by 2 bases and J by 9 bases, with 12 bases between them. Looked up from germline, CDR1 is SGHRS and CDR2 is YFSETQ. The CDR3 length is 12 residues. In DNA, the CDR3 is TGCGCCAGCAGCTTACCGGGACAACCGCAGTACTTC. This codes for CASSLPGQPQYF.

This rearrangement joins TRBV19 to TRBJ1-1, with 7 bases matching TRBD1. Germline CDR1 reads LNHDA; CDR2 reads SQIVND (reference sequence). The V and J ends lost 4 bases and 3 bases, in that order; junction bases with no gene match: 8. There are 15 residues in the CDR3. The CDR3 DNA follows: TGTGCCAGTAGTACGGCGGGGACAGCGTACACTGAAGCTTTCTTT. It is translated as CASSTAGTAYTEAFF. Full variable domain (missing parts from reference TRBV19 and TRBJ1-1): DGGITQSPKYLFRKEGQNVTLSCEQNLNHDAMYWYRQDPGQGLRLIYYSQIVNDFQKGDIAEGYSVSREKKESFPLTVTSAQKNPTAFYLCASSTAGTAYTEAFFGQGTRLTVV.

Note on this clone: Other DNA sequences in the sample encode the same CDR3. The V call is TRBV29-1, the J call TRBJ2-2, with 7 positions matching TRBD2. Per the germline V gene, CDR1 is SQVTM and CDR2 is ANQGSEA. V dropped 4 bases and J dropped 5; count of bases not matched to a gene: 10. The CDR3 runs 15 residues. The CDR3 DNA reads TGCAGCGTTGTCGGGGGGTCTTCCAATACCGGGGAGCTGTTTTTT. Encoded protein: CSVVGGSSNTGELFF.

V and J are TRBV21-1 and TRBJ2-3; the table's D gene call, TRBD2, was not cross checked with the DNA. TRBV21-1 counts as a pseudogene. The CDR3 is 15 amino acids. This chain's CDR3 is CARSQTSGELDTQYF. Here the CDR3 DNA reads TGTGCCAGGTCTCAAACTAGCGGGGAATTAGATACGCAGTATTTT.

V gene TRBV7-9 combines with J gene TRBJ2-7; 7 bases fit TRBD1. From germline, CDR1 is SEHNR and CDR2 FQNEAQ (reference sequence). The CDR3 length is 14 residues. V dropped 4 bases and J dropped 5; count of bases not matched to a gene: 8. The CDR3 loop is CASSYTGVRDEQYF. Here the CDR3 DNA reads TGTGCCAGCAGCTACACAGGGGTGAGGGACGAGCAGTACTTC.

In DNA, the CDR3 is TGCGCCAGCACTCACGGGGGGGCAGACACAGATACGCAGTATTTT. Translation gives CASTHGGADTDTQYF. The chain employs TRBV5-1 and TRBJ2-3, with 8 bases that match TRBD2. V shed 6 bases and J 2 bases; nucleotides not matched to a gene: 8. The CDR3 has 15 residues. The germline V gene encodes CDR1 SGHRS and CDR2 YFSETQ.

The V gene is TRBV7-9, the J gene TRBJ1-1; D is possibly TRBD1 (5 bases). With 1 base removed from V and 2 bases from J, the gap between germline ends came to 11 bases. This CDR3 region has 15 residues. Germline V gene lookup returns CDR1 SEHNR and CDR2 FQNEAQ (reference sequence). The CDR3 loop is CASSLDGRVNTEAFF. The CDR3 nucleotides are TGTGCCAGCAGCTTAGATGGCAGGGTAAACACTGAAGCTTTCTTT.

The table lists this clone with a count of one. V usage is TRBV7-2 and J usage is TRBJ1-2; 7 bases align to TRBD1. The CDR3 spans 15 residues. V lost 1 base to trimming and J lost 3 bases; unmatched junction nucleotides: 5. Germline CDR1 is SGHTA and CDR2 is FQGNSA. Here the CDR3 DNA reads TGTGCCAGCAGCTTAGGTTCTGGGACAGACTATGGCTACACCTTC. Protein product: CASSLGSGTDYGYTF. The variable domain in full, completed from reference TRBV7-2 and TRBJ1-2, reads GAGVSQSPSNKVTEKGKDVELRCDPISGHTALYWYRQSLGQGLEFLIYFQGNSAPDKSGLPSDRFSAERTGGSVSTLTIQRTQQEDSAVYLCASSLGSGTDYGYTFGSGTRLTVV.

The chain couples TRBV7-9 to TRBJ2-7; 7 bases are a match to TRBD2. The CDR3 is 15 residues long. Germline CDR1 reads SEHNR; CDR2 reads FQNEAQ (reference sequence). The V segment lost 5 bases and the J segment 2 bases; nucleotides outside the gene matches: 9. The CDR3 bases are TGTGCCAGCAGCCTACAGCCGGGGGGAACCTACGAGCAGTACTTC. Translating gives CASSLQPGGTYEQYF.

This clone was recorded once. V usage is TRBV5-4 and J usage is TRBJ1-2; D not resolved. Per the germline V gene, CDR1 is SGHNT and CDR2 is YYREEE (reference sequence). The length of the CDR3 is 14 residues. V was cut by 7 bases and J by 5 bases, with 18 bases left in between. The CDR3 region has the DNA TGTGCCAGCTTGGACCCCGGCGGGCCTTATGGCTACACCTTC. This encodes CASLDPGGPYGYTF. The whole variable domain, remainder taken from reference TRBV5-4 and TRBJ1-2, is ETGVTQSPTHLIKTRGQQVTLRCSSQSGHNTVSWYQQALGQGPQFIFQYYREEENGRGNFPPRFSGLQFPNYSSELNVNALELDDSALYLCASLDPGGPYGYTFGSGTRLTVV.

CDR3 bases: TGCGCCAGCAGCTCCTCTAGCGGGGGGGTCACCTACAATGAGCAGTTCTTC. Its translation is CASSSSSGGVTYNEQFF. The chain carries TRBV5-1 and TRBJ2-1, with 12 bases fitting TRBD2. CDR1 is SGHRS, CDR2 YFSETQ, per germline. Unmatched junction bases numbered 6, after V lost 3 bases and J lost 2 bases. This CDR3 spans 17 amino acids.

The genes are TRBV28 and TRBJ2-2; perhaps TRBD1 as D (5 bases). CDR3 length: 12 residues. Trimming cost V 2 bases and J 8 bases, with 6 bases left between them. CDR1 and CDR2 from the germline V gene are MDHEN and SYDVKM. CDR3 DNA sequence: TGTGCCAGCAGTTTAAGACAGGGGGAGCTGTTTTTT. This encodes CASSLRQGELFF. Complete variable domain (other parts from reference TRBV28 and TRBJ2-2): DVKVTQSSRYLVKRTGEKVFLECVQDMDHENMFWYRQDPGLGLRLIYFSYDVKMKEKGDIPEGYSVSREKKERFSLILESASTNQTSMYLCASSLRQGELFFGEGSRLTVL.

In its sample, this clone was seen once. The V and J genes are TRBV29-1 and TRBJ1-5; D remains unclear. Trimming cost V 4 bases and J 5 bases, with 9 bases left between them. The CDR3 covers 12 residues. CDR1 and CDR2 (germline): SQVTM, ANQGSEA. As DNA, the CDR3 is TGCAGCGTTGGGGCCCAAGATCAGCCCCAGCATTTT. As protein: CSVGAQDQPQHF.

This chain uses TRBV6-5 with TRBJ2-2; D is unclear. Germline CDR1 and CDR2: MNHEY and SVGAGI. This CDR3 spans 12 amino acids. With 6 bases removed from V and 4 bases from J, the gap between germline ends came to 6 bases. DNA of the CDR3: TGTGCCAGCAGCCCGGTCACCGGGGAGCTGTTTTTT. Its translation: CASSPVTGELFF.

The gene calls are TRBV30 and TRBJ2-7; D gene unclear. Germline CDR1 reads GTSNPN; CDR2 reads SVGIG (reference sequence). This CDR3 has 15 residues. The V and J ends lost 5 bases and 5 bases respectively, with 22 bases between them. CDR3 loop: CAWLRYSSWADEQYF. The CDR3 DNA reads TGTGCCTGGCTACGCTACTCGTCGTGGGCCGACGAGCAGTACTTC. Together with reference TRBV30 and TRBJ2-7, the CDR3 gives the full variable domain: SQTIHQWPATLVQPVGSPLSLECTVEGTSNPNLYWYRQAAGRGLQLLFYSVGIGQISSEVPQNLSASRPQDRQFILSSKKLLLSDSGFYLCAWLRYSSWADEQYFGPGTRLTVT.

This CDR3 reads CASSSPGGSRETQYF. CDR3 coding DNA: TGCGCCAGCAGCTCCCCCGGGGGGAGTCGAGAGACCCAGTACTTC. The V gene is TRBV5-1, the J gene TRBJ2-5, with 7 bases that match TRBD2. The CDR3 contains 15 residues. V lost 3 bases, J lost 4 bases, and 9 bases stayed unmatched. Looked up from germline, CDR1 is SGHRS and CDR2 is YFSETQ.

The V gene is TRBV19, the J gene TRBJ1-6, with TRBD1 matching over 8 bases. CDR1 LNHDA and CDR2 SQIVND come from the germline V gene (reference sequence). After removal of 5 bases from V and 8 bases from J, the junction contained 5 bases not matched to a gene. The CDR3 has 14 amino acids. The CDR3 coding sequence is TGTGCCAGTAGTTCCACAGGGGGTCATTCACCCCTCCACTTT. This encodes CASSSTGGHSPLHF.

CDR3 protein: CATSNKDREITYEQYF. As DNA, the CDR3 is TGTGCCACCAGCAACAAAGACAGGGAAATCACCTACGAGCAGTACTTC. This chain links TRBV15 with TRBJ2-7; TRBD1 aligns across 7 bases. The CDR3 runs 16 residues. The germline V gene encodes CDR1 LNHNV and CDR2 YYDKDF (reference sequence). V trimming: 4 bases; J trimming: 2 bases; junction bases outside the gene matches: 11. Full variable domain (remainder filled in from reference TRBV15 and TRBJ2-7): DAMVIQNPRYQVTQFGKPVTLSCSQTLNHNVMYWYQQKSSQAPKLLFHYYDKDFNNEADTPDNFQSRRPNTSFCFLDIRSPGLGDTAMYLCATSNKDREITYEQYFGPGTRLTVT.

The CDR3 DNA reads TGTGCCAGCAGCCGTTGGTCTAGCGGGGGCCCCGGGGGATCCTACGAGCAGTACTTC. This sequence encodes CASSRWSSGGPGGSYEQYF. The V call is TRBV7-2, the J call TRBJ2-7, with 10 bases aligning to TRBD2. The J segment lost 1 base and the V segment lost 5 bases, leaving 17 bases of the junction unmatched. The CDR3 totals 19 residues. Germline V gene sequence: CDR1 SGHTA, CDR2 FQGNSA.

The chain uses TRBV5-1 and TRBJ1-3; D gene ambiguous. From germline, CDR1 is SGHRS and CDR2 YFSETQ. The V gene lost 4 bases and the J gene lost 0 bases, with 11 bases spanning the gap. This CDR3 is built from 15 residues. The CDR3 here is CASSAGISSGNTIYF. In DNA form, the CDR3 reads TGCGCCAGCAGCGCCGGGATCTCCTCTGGAAACACCATATATTTT.

J is TRBJ2-2 and V is TRBV12-5; D call uncertain. The CDR3 runs to 17 residues. Germline V gene data show CDR1 as LGHNT and CDR2 as FRNRAP. Between the trimmed V and J ends, which lost 1 base and 2 bases, there was a span of 14 bases. For the CDR3, the DNA is TGTGCTAGTGGTTTGGATTATGCCGGTCTTAACACCGGGGAGCTGTTTTTT. As protein: CASGLDYAGLNTGELFF.

The chain joins TRBV27 to TRBJ1-2; 10 positions match TRBD1. Germline values: CDR1 MNHEY, CDR2 SMNVEV (reference sequence). The CDR3 contains 17 residues. V shed 2 bases and J 8 bases; nucleotides not matched to a gene: 14. The chain's CDR3 is CASSLRGDRGLGWGYTF. The CDR3 DNA reads as TGTGCCAGCAGTTTAAGGGGGGACAGGGGATTAGGTTGGGGCTACACCTTC.

J is TRBJ2-7 and V is TRBV10-1; no clear D. V was clipped by 3 bases and J by 4 bases, with 16 bases between them. CDR1 and CDR2 from the germline V gene are WNHNN and SYGVQD (reference sequence). The CDR3 covers 15 residues. In nucleotides, the CDR3 is TGCGCCAGCAGTGACCTTGGAGCTAATGGGTACGAGCAGTACTTC. As protein: CASSDLGANGYEQYF.